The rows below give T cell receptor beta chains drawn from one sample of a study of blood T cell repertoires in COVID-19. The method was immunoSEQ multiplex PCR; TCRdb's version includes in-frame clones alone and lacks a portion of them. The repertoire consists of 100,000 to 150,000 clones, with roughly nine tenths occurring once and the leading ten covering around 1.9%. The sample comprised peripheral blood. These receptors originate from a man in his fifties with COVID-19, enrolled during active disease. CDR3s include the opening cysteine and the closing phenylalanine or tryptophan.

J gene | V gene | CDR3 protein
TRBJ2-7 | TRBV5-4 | CASSSGFRGEQYF
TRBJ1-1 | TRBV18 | CASSVQDFNTEAFF
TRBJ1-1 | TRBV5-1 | CASSTAGGAETEAFF
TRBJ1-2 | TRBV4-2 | CASSQPTDSYGYTF
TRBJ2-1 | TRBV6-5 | CASSRGGSGYEQFF
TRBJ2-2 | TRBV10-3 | CAISETGVNTGELFF
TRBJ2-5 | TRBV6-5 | CASSKTSGSSETQYF
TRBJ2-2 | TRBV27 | CASSYSGRVTGELFF
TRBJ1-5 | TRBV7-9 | CASSSGQRDNQPQHF
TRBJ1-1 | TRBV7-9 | CASSQTGPAVTRRAFF
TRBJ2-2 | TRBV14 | CASSQLQDTGELFF
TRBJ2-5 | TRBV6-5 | CASSRGTAAQETQYF
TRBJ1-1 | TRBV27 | CASSPYRGNTEAFF
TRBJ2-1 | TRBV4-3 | CASSQSVTHNEQFF